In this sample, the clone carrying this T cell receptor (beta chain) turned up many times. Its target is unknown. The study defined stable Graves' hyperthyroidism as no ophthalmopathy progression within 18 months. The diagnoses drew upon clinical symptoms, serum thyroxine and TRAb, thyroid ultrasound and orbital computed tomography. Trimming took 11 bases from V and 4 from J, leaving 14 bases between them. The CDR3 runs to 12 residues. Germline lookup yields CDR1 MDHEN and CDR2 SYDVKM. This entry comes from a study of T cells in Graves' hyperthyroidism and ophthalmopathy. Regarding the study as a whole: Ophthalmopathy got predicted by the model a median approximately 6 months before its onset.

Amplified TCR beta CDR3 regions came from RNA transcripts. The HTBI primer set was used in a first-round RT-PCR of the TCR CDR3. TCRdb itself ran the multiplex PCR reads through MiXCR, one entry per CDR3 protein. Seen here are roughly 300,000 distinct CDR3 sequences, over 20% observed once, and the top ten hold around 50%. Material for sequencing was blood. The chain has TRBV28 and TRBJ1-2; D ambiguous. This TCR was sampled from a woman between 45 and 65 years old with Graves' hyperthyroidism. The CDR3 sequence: CAVHGDAYGYTF. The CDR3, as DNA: TGTGCCGTACACGGCGATGCCTATGGCTACACCTTC.